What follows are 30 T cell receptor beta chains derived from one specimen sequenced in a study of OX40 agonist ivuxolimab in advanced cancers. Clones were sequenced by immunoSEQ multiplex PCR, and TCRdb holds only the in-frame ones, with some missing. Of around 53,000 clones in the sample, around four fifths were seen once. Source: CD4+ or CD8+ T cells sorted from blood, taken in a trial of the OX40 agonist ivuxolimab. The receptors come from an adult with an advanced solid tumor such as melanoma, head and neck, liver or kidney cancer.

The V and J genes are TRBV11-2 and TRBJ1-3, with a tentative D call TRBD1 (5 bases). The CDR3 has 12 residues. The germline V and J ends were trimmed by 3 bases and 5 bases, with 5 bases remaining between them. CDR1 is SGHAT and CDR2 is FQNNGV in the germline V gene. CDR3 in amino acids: CASSLGRNTIYF. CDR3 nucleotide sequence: TGTGCCAGCAGCTTGGGGCGAAACACCATATATTTT.

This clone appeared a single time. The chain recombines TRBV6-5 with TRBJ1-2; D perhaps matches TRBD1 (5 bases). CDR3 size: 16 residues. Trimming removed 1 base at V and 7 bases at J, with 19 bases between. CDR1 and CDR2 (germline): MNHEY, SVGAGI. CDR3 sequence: CASSYLRDSPTGGYTF. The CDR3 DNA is TGTGCCAGCAGTTACTTACGGGACTCTCCCACGGGTGGCTACACCTTC.

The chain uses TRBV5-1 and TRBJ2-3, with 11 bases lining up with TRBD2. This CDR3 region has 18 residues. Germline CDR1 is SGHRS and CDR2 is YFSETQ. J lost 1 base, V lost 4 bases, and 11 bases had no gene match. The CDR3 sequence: CASSPSLTSGSRTDTQYF. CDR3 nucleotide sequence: TGCGCCAGCAGCCCCTCTCTCACTAGCGGGAGTCGCACAGATACGCAGTATTTT.

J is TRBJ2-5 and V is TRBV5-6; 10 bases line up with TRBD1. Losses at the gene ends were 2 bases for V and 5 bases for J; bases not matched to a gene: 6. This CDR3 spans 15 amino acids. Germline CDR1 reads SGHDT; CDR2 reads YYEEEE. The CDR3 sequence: CASSFRGTGAETQYF. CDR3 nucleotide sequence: TGTGCCAGCAGCTTTCGGGGGACAGGGGCCGAGACCCAGTACTTC.

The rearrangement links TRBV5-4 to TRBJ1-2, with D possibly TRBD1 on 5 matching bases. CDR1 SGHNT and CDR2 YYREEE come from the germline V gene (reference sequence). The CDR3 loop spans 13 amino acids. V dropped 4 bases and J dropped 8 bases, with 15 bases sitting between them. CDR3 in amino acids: CASSQQEASGYTF. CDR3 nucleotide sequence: TGTGCCAGCAGCCAACAGGAGGCCTCGGGCTACACCTTC. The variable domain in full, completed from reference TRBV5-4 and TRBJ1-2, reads ETGVTQSPTHLIKTRGQQVTLRCSSQSGHNTVSWYQQALGQGPQFIFQYYREEENGRGNFPPRFSGLQFPNYSSELNVNALELDDSALYLCASSQQEASGYTFGSGTRLTVV.

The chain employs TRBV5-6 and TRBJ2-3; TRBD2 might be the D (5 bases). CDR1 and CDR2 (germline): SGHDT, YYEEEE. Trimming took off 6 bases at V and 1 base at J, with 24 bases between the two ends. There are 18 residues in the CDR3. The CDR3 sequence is CASIHNRGSQIRTDTQYF. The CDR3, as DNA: TGTGCCAGCATCCACAACCGGGGTTCCCAAATTCGCACAGATACGCAGTATTTT.

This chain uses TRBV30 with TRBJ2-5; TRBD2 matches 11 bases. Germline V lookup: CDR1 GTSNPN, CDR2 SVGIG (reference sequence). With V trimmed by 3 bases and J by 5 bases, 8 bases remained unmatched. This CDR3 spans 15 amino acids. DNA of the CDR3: TGTGCCTGGAGCGTGGGACTAGCGGTTGGTGAGACCCAGTACTTC. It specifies CAWSVGLAVGETQYF.

This CDR3 reads CASRRSGGADTQYF. In DNA form, the CDR3 reads TGTGCCAGCAGACGAAGCGGGGGGGCAGATACGCAGTATTTT. This chain joins TRBV13 and TRBJ2-3, with 10 bases identical to TRBD2. The germline V gene encodes CDR1 PRHDT and CDR2 FYEKMQ (reference sequence). This CDR3 spans 14 amino acids. V lost 6 bases, J lost 4 bases, and 4 bases stayed unmatched.

The DNA of the CDR3 is TGCGCCAGCAGCCAAGATATCCACGAGCAGTACTTC. This codes for CASSQDIHEQYF. This chain links TRBV4-1 with TRBJ2-7; D unclear. V lost 0 bases, J lost 5 bases, and 5 bases lay in between. CDR1 and CDR2 (germline): MGHRA, YSYEKL. The CDR3 covers 12 residues.

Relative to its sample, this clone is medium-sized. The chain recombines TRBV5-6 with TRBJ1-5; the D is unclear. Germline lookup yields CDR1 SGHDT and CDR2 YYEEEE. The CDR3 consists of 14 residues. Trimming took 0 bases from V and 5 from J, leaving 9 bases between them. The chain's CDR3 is CASSLVGYDQPQHF. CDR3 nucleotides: TGTGCCAGCAGCTTGGTGGGGTACGATCAGCCCCAGCATTTT.

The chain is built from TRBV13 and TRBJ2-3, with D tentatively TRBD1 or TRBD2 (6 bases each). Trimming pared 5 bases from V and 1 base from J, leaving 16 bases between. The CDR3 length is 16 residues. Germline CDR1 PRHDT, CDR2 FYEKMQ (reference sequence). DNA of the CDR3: TGTGCCAGCAGCCTGGGGGGCGGGGTTGGCACAGATACGCAGTATTTT. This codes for CASSLGGGVGTDTQYF.

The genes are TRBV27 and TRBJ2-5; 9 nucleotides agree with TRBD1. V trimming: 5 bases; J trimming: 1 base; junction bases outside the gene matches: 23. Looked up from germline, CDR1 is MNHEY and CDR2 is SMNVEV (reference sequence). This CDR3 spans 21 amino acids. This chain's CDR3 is CASSITPPGQGVGVSQETQYF. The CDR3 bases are TGTGCCAGCAGTATTACCCCACCGGGACAGGGAGTAGGGGTTTCCCAAGAGACCCAGTACTTC.

The CDR3, as DNA: TGTGCCAGCAGCCGGGACTTCCAAGAGACCCAGTACTTC. Amino acid sequence: CASSRDFQETQYF. The chain is built from TRBV5-4 and TRBJ2-5; D may be TRBD2 (6 bases). The CDR3 length is 13 residues. Trimming left V 4 bases short and J 1 base short, with 8 bases between. Germline loops: CDR1 SGHNT, CDR2 YYREEE (reference sequence).

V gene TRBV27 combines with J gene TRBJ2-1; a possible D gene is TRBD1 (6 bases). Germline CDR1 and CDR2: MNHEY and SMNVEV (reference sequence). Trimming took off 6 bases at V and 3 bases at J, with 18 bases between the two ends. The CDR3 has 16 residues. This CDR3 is CASSTRTAFFYNEQFF. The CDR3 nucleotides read TGTGCCAGCAGCACAAGGACAGCCTTTTTCTACAATGAGCAGTTCTTC.

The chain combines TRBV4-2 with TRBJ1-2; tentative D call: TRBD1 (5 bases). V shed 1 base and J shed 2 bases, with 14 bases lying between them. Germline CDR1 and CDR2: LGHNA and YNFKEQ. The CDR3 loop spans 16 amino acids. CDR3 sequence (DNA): TGTGCCAGCAGCCAAGGACCGGGACCGACCAACTATGGCTACACCTTC. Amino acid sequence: CASSQGPGPTNYGYTF.

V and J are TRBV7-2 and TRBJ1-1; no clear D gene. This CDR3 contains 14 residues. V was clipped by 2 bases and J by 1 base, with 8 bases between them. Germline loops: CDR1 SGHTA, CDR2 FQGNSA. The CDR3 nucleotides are TGTGCCAGCAGCTTAACGACTTCGAACACTGAAGCTTTCTTT. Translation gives CASSLTTSNTEAFF.

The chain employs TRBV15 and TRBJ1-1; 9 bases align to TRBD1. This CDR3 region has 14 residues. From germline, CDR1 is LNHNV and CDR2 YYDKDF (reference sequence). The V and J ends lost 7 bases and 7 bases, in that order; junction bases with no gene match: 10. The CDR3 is CATTGGQGEGEAFF. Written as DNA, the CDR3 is TGTGCCACCACAGGGGGACAGGGAGAGGGTGAAGCTTTCTTT.

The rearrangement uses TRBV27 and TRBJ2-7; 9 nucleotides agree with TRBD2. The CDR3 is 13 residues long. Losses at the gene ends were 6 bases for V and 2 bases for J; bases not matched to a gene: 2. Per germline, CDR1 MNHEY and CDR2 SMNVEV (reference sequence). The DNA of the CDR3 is TGTGCCAGCAGAGCGGGAGGACCCTACGAGCAGTACTTC. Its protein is CASRAGGPYEQYF.

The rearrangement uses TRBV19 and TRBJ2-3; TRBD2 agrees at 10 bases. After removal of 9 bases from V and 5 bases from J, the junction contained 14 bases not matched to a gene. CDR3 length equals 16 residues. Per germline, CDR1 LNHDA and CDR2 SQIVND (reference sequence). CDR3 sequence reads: CASRPLTSGSLDTQYF. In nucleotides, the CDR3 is TGTGCCAGCCGCCCCCTGACTAGCGGGTCGTTAGATACGCAGTATTTT.

The CDR3 sequence: CASSLVYKTNTIYF. The CDR3 DNA is TGTGCCAGCAGCTTAGTTTACAAAACGAACACCATATATTTT. The chain has TRBV11-2 and TRBJ1-3, with no clear D. This CDR3 contains 14 residues. The V end was cut by 1 base, the J end by 7 bases, with 11 bases between. Germline lookup yields CDR1 SGHAT and CDR2 FQNNGV. Full variable domain (rest looked up from reference TRBV11-2 and TRBJ1-3): EAGVAQSPRYKIIEKRQSVAFWCNPISGHATLYWYQQILGQGPKLLIQFQNNGVVDDSQLPKDRFSAERLKGVDSTLKIQPAKLEDSAVYLCASSLVYKTNTIYFGEGSWLTVV.

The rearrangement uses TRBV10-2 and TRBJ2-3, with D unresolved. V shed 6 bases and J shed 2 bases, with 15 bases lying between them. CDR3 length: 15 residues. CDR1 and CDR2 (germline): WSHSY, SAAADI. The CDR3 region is CASSDTRTNTDTQYF. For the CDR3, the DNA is TGCGCCAGCAGCGATACAAGGACCAACACAGATACGCAGTATTTT.

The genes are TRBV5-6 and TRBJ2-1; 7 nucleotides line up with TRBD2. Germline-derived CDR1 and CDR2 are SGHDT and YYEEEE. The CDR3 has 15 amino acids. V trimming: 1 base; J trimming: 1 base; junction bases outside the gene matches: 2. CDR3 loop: CASSLLGGSYNEQFF. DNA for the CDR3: TGTGCCAGCAGCTTGCTCGGGGGGTCCTACAATGAGCAGTTCTTC.

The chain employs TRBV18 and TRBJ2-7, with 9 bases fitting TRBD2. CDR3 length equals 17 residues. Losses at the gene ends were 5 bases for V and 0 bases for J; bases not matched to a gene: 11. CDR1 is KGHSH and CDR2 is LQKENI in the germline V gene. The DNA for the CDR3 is TGTGCCAGCTCAAAGACGCGGGGGGGCTCCACCTCCTACGAGCAGTACTTC. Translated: CASSKTRGGSTSYEQYF.

The CDR3 is CASSLAQGYGEAFF. CDR3 coding DNA: TGTGCCAGCAGCTTAGCGCAGGGTTACGGTGAAGCTTTCTTT. V and J are TRBV7-9 and TRBJ1-1; D is perhaps TRBD1 (5 bases). The CDR3 has 14 amino acids. The germline CDR1 and CDR2 sequences are SEHNR and FQNEAQ (reference sequence). V lost 0 bases and J 7 bases, leaving 12 bases between the germline ends.

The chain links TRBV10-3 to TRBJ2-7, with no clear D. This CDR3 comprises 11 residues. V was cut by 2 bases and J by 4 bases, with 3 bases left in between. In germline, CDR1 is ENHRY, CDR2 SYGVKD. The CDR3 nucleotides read TGTGCCATCAGTGAGGGATACGAGCAGTACTTC. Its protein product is CAISEGYEQYF.

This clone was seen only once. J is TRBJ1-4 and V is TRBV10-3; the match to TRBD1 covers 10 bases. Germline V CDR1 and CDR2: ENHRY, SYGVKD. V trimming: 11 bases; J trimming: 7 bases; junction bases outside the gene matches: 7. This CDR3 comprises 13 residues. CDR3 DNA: TGTGCCGCTGGACAGGGGGAGCGTGAAAAACTGTTTTTT. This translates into CAAGQGEREKLFF.

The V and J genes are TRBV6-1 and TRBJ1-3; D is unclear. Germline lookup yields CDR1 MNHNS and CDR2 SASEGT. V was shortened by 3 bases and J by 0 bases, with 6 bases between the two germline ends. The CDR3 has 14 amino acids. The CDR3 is CASSDWPSGNTIYF. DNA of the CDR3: TGTGCCAGCAGTGATTGGCCCTCTGGAAACACCATATATTTT.

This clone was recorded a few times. The CDR3 DNA reads as TGTGCCAGCAGCCGTGGACCGCAGCCTAGCACAGATACGCAGTATTTT. Translating it yields CASSRGPQPSTDTQYF. The chain uses TRBV7-9 and TRBJ2-3, with unresolved D. Germline CDR1 SEHNR, CDR2 FQNEAQ (reference sequence). The CDR3 is 16 residues long. V gave up 5 bases and J gave up 0 bases, with 15 bases separating them.

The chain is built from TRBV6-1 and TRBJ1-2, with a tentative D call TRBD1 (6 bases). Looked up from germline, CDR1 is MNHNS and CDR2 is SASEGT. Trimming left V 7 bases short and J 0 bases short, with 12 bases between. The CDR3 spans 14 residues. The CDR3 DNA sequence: TGTGCCAGCATTTTACAGGGTACTAACTATGGCTACACCTTC. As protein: CASILQGTNYGYTF.

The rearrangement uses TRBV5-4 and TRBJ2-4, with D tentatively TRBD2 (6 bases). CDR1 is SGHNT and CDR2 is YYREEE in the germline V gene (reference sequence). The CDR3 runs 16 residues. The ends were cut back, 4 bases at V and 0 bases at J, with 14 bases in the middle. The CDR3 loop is CASSLPGLSAKNIQYF. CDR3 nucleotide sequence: TGTGCCAGCAGCCTACCGGGACTCTCAGCCAAAAACATTCAGTACTTC. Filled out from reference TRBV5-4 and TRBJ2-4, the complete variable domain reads ETGVTQSPTHLIKTRGQQVTLRCSSQSGHNTVSWYQQALGQGPQFIFQYYREEENGRGNFPPRFSGLQFPNYSSELNVNALELDDSALYLCASSLPGLSAKNIQYFGAGTRLSVL.